A single sample gave rise to the 15 T cell receptor beta chains below, sequenced in a study of T cells in women clearing cervical HPV infection. This table comes from immunoSEQ multiplex PCR, and its TCRdb copy is limited to in-frame clones, with some not included. The sample features about 23,000 clones, with 2.7% in its top ten. Sequenced: blood buffy coat. The source is a woman between 18 and 75 years old with a cervical HPV16 infection that either progressed to CIN3+ or cleared (not recorded which).

This clone is identified as medium-sized from frequency. The CDR3 loop reads CASSPRQGNTGELFF. Incomplete CDR3 DNA: TGTGCCAGCTCACCAAGACAGGGGAACACCGGGGAG. The rearrangement links TRBV18 to TRBJ2-2; TRBD1 agrees at 7 bases. Read coverage stops 3 residues before the CDR3 terminus; the germline J gene supplies the remainder. Trimming cost V 2 bases and J 1 base; bases outside gene matches: 1. Germline V gene lookup returns CDR1 KGHSH and CDR2 LQKENI. The length of the CDR3 is 15 residues.

Remarks on this clone: The read falls 3 residues short of the CDR3 end, and the missing part is taken from the germline J gene. The chain links TRBV7-9 to TRBJ1-2; D perhaps matches TRBD1 (5 bases). V was cut by 5 bases and J by 6 bases, with 16 bases left in between. From germline, CDR1 is SEHNR and CDR2 FQNEAQ (reference sequence). The CDR3 spans 14 residues. The part of the CDR3 DNA that was read is TGTGCCAGCAGCAATGGGGGGATAAGGGATGGC. This translates into CASSNGGIRDG. The whole CDR3 protein reads CASSNGGIRDGYTF.

On this clone itself: With the read ending 3 residues before the CDR3 end, the germline J gene is used to fill in that end. V and J are TRBV5-4 and TRBJ2-5; D gene uncertain. This CDR3 spans 13 amino acids. Between the trimmed V and J ends, which lost 2 bases and 2 bases, there was a span of 7 bases. Germline CDR1 and CDR2: SGHNT and YYREEE (reference sequence). The sequenced part of the CDR3 DNA is TGTGCCAGCAGCTTAGGGTGGCAAGAGACC. Its translation is CASSLGWQET. Given in full, the CDR3 is CASSLGWQETQYF. Supplemented by reference TRBV5-4 and TRBJ2-5, the full variable domain reads ETGVTQSPTHLIKTRGQQVTLRCSSQSGHNTVSWYQQALGQGPQFIFQYYREEENGRGNFPPRFSGLQFPNYSSELNVNALELDDSALYLCASSLGWQETQYFGPGTRLLVL.

The CDR3 region is CASSEGSRGTKETQYF. The DNA read from the CDR3 is TGTGCCAGCAGTGAAGGTTCCAGGGGGACGAAAGAGACC. V usage is TRBV2 and J usage is TRBJ2-5; 7 bases match TRBD1. The read ends 3 residues early relative to the CDR3; the germline J gene fills the gap. The length of the CDR3 is 16 residues. V gave up 1 base and J gave up 3 bases; unmatched junction bases: 8. Germline V gives CDR1 SNHLY, CDR2 FYNNEI.

Concerning this clone: Read sequence stops 3 residues before the CDR3 end, and the germline J gene provides the missing end. V is TRBV19 and J is TRBJ1-2; D not resolved. CDR3 length: 14 amino acids. CDR1 is LNHDA and CDR2 is SQIVND in the germline V gene (reference sequence). CDR3 amino acids: CASSIAGFTDTYTF. The CDR3 bases that were read are TGTGCCAGTAGTATTGCGGGTTTCACAGATACC.

Of note for this clone: Sequencing ends 3 residues short of the CDR3 end; the germline J gene provides the rest. V gene TRBV10-3 combines with J gene TRBJ1-4; 9 positions agree with TRBD1. The germline V gene encodes CDR1 ENHRY and CDR2 SYGVKD. This CDR3 contains 14 residues. Germline trimming cut 4 bases from V and 5 bases from J; bases unmatched to any gene: 2. The sequenced CDR3 bases are TGTGCCATCAGTGGAGGGACAGGGAATGAAAAA. Its translation is CAISGGTGNEK. The whole CDR3 protein is CAISGGTGNEKLFF.

As concerns this clone: The CDR3 end is not reached by the read, which stops 3 residues before it; the germline J gene fills it in. V usage is TRBV6-2 or TRBV6-3 and J usage is TRBJ2-3, with D maybe TRBD1 (5 bases). The CDR3 length is 14 residues. Between the trimmed V and J ends, which lost 10 bases and 1 base, there was a span of 15 bases. The germline V gene has CDR1 MNHEY and CDR2 SVGEGT. This chain's CDR3 is CAIKRIGGTDTQYF. CDR3 DNA (partial): TGTGCCATCAAGAGGATAGGGGGCACAGATACG.

About this clone: The read halts 3 residues ahead of the CDR3 end, with the missing end drawn from the germline J gene. The chain is built from TRBV7-6 and TRBJ2-5; 8 nucleotides agree with TRBD1. Germline lookup yields CDR1 SGHVS and CDR2 FNYEAQ. The CDR3 extends over 16 amino acids. V lost 1 base to trimming and J lost 5 bases; unmatched junction nucleotides: 9. CDR3 bases read: TGTGCCAGCAGCTTAGTCGTGGACAGGGACGGGGAGACC. This gives the protein CASSLVVDRDGET. The full CDR3 reads CASSLVVDRDGETQYF.

As concerns this clone: The CDR3 end lies 3 residues beyond the end of the read and is filled in from the germline J gene. This chain joins TRBV19 and TRBJ1-5; 8 bases are shared with TRBD1. This CDR3 contains 14 residues. Germline lookup yields CDR1 LNHDA and CDR2 SQIVND (reference sequence). Trimming at V came to 5 bases and at J to 5 bases, leaving 5 bases not matched to a gene. CDR3: CASSPTGGDQPQHF. The covered CDR3 bases are TGTGCCAGTAGTCCTACAGGGGGGGATCAGCCC.

Remarks on this clone: The CDR3 end is not reached by the read, which stops 3 residues before it; the germline J gene fills it in. This chain joins TRBV7-6 and TRBJ2-7, with TRBD1 matching over 8 bases. The CDR3 runs to 16 residues. V gave up 5 bases and J gave up 1 base; unmatched junction bases: 10. Germline CDR1 is SGHVS and CDR2 is FNYEAQ. CDR3 bases read: TGTGCCAGCAGCCCGAGACAGGGGCCATCTTCCTACGAG. Its translation is CASSPRQGPSSYE. The full-length CDR3 reads as CASSPRQGPSSYEQYF.

This clone ranks as medium-sized (0.01 to 0.1%) in terms of frequency. The CDR3 is cut off 3 residues early in the read; its end comes from the germline J gene. The chain combines TRBV9 with TRBJ2-1; 9 bases agree with TRBD2. The CDR3 length is 17 residues. The germline V gene encodes CDR1 SGDLS and CDR2 YYNGEE. The V and J ends lost 4 bases and 8 bases, in that order; junction bases with no gene match: 16. The CDR3 loop is CASSSGRAGGWGDEQFF. The CDR3 bases that were read are TGTGCCAGCAGCTCGGGGCGAGCGGGGGGCTGGGGGGATGAG. The complete variable domain, with remaining parts taken from reference TRBV9 and TRBJ2-1, reads DSGVTQTPKHLITATGQRVTLRCSPRSGDLSVYWYQQSLDQGLQFLIQYYNGEERAKGNILERFSAQQFPDLHSELNLSSLELGDSALYFCASSSGRAGGWGDEQFFGPGTRLTVL.

As to this clone: The missing CDR3 end, 3 residues past where the read stops, is filled in from the germline J gene. This chain joins TRBV20-1 and TRBJ2-5; TRBD2 matches at 8 bases. There are 18 residues in the CDR3. Per the germline V gene, CDR1 is DFQATT and CDR2 is SNEGSKA (reference sequence). V was clipped by 0 bases and J by 2 bases; unmatched bases: 14. Partial CDR3 DNA: TGCAGTGCTAGAGAAATCGGAGTGGGGACTAGTCGGCAAGAGACC. It yields the protein CSAREIGVGTSRQET. The whole CDR3 sequence reads CSAREIGVGTSRQETQYF.

With respect to this clone: Coverage ceases 3 residues before the CDR3 finishes, and the germline J gene fills in the end. The chain combines TRBV7-6 with TRBJ2-7, with TRBD1 identical over 9 bases. J lost 2 bases, V lost 3 bases, and 2 bases had no gene match. The germline CDR1 and CDR2 sequences are SGHVS and FNYEAQ. The CDR3 has 14 residues. CDR3 loop: CASSLGTGTYEQYF. Incomplete CDR3 DNA: TGTGCCAGCAGCTTGGGGACAGGGACCTACGAG.

Note on this clone: The read comes to an end 3 residues before the CDR3 does, leaving the germline J gene to fill in the end. The chain joins TRBV20-1 to TRBJ2-3, with 11 positions matching TRBD2. Germline CDR1 DFQATT, CDR2 SNEGSKA (reference sequence). CDR3 length: 13 amino acids. CDR3 sequence reads: CSGLLAGGETQYF. The sequenced CDR3 bases are TGCAGTGGCCTGCTAGCGGGGGGTGAGACG.

As for this clone: The sequenced fragment ends 3 residues before the CDR3 boundary, so the rest is inferred from the germline J gene. V and J are TRBV6-1 and TRBJ2-7; D gene uncertain. V was pared by 1 base and J by 3 bases, with 13 bases between. This CDR3 contains 15 residues. CDR1 and CDR2 from the germline V gene are MNHNS and SASEGT. The CDR3 sequence is CASSEVGRPNYEQYF. CDR3 DNA (partial): TGTGCCAGCAGTGAAGTGGGCCGACCGAACTACGAG.